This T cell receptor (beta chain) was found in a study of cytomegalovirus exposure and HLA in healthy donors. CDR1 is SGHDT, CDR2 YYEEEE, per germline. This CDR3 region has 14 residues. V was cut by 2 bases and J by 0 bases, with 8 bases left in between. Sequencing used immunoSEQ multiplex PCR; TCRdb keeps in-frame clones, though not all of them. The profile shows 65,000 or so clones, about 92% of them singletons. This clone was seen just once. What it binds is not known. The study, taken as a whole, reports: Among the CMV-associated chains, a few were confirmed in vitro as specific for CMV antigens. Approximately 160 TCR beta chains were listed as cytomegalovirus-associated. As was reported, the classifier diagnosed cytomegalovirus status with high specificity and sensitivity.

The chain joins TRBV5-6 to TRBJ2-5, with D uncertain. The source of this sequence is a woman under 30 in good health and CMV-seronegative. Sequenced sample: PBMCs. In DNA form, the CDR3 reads TGTGCCAGCAGCTTCACACCCAACCAAGAGACCCAGTACTTC. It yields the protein CASSFTPNQETQYF.